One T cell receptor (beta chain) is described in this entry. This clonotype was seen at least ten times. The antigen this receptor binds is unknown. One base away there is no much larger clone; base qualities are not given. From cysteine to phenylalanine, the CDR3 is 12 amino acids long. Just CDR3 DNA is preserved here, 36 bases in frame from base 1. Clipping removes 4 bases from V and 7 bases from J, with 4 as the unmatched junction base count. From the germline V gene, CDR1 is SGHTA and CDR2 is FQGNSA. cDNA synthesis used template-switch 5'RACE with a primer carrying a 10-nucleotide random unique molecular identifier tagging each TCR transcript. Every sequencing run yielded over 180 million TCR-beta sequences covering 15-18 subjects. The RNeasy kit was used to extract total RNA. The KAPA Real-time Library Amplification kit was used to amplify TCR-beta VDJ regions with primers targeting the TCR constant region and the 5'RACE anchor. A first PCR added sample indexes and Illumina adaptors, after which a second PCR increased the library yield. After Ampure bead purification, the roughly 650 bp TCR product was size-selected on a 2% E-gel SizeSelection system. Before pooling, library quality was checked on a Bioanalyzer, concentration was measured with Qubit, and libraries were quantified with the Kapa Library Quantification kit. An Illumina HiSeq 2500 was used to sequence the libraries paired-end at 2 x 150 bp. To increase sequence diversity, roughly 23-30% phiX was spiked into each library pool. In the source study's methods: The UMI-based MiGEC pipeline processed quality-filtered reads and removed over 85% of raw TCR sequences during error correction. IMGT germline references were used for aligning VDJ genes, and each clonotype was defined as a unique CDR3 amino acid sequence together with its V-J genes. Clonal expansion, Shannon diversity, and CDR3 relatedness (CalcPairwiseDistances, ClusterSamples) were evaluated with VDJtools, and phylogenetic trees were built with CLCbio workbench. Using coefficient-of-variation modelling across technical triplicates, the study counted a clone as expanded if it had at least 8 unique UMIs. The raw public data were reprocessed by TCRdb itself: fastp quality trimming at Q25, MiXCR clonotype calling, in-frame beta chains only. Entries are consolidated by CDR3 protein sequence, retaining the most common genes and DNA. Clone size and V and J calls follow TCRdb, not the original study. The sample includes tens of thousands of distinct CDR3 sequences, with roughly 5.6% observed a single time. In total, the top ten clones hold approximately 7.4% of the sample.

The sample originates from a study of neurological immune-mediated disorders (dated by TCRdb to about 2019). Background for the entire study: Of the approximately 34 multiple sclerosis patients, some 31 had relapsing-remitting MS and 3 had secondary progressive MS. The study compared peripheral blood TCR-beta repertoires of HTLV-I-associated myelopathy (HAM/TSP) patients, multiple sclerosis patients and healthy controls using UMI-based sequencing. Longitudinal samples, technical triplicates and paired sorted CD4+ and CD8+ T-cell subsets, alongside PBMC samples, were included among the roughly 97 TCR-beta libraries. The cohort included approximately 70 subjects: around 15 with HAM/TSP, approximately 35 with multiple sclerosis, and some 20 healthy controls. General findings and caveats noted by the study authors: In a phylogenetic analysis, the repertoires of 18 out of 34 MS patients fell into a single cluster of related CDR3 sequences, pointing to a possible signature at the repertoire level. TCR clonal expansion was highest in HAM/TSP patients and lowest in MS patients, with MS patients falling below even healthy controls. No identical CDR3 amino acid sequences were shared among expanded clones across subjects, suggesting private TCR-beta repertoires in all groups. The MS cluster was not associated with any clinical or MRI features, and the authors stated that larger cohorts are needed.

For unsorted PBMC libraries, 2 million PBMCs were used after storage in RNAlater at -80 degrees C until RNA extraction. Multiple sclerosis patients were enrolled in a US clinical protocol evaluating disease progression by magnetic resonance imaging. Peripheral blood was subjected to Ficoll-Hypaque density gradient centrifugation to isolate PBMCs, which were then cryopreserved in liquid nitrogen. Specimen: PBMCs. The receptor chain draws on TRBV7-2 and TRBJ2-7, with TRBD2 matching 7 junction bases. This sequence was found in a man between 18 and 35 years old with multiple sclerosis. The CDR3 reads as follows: CASSWGGGEQYF. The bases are TGTGCCAGCAGCTGGGGGGGAGGGGAGCAGTACTTC.